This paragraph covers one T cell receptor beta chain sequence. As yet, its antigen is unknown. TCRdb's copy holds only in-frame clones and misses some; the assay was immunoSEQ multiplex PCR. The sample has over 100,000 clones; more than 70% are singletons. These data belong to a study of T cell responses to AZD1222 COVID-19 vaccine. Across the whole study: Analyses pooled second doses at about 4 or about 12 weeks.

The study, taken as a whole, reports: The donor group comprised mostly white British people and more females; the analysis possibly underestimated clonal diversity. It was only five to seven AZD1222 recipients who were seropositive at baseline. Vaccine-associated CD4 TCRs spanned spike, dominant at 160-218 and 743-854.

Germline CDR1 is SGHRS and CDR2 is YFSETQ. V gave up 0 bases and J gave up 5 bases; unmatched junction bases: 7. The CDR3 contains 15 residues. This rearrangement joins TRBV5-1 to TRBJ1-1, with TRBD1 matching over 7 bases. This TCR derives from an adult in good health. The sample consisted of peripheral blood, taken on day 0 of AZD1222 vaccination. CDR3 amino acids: CASSLAGTEQTEAFF. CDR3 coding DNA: TGCGCCAGCAGCTTGGCCGGGACAGAACAAACTGAAGCTTTCTTT.